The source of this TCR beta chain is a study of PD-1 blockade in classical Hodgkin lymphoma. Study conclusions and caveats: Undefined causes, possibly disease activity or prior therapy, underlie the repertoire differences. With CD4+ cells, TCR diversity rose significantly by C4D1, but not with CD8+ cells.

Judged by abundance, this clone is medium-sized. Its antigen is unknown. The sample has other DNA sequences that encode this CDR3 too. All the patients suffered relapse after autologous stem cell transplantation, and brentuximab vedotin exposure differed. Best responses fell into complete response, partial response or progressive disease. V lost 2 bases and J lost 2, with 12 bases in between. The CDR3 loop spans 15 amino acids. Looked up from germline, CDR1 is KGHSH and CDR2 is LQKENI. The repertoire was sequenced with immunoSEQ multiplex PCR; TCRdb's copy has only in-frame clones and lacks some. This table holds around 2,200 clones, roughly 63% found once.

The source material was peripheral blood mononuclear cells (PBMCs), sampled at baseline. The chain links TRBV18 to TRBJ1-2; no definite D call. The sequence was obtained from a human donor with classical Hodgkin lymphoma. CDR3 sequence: CASSPEKGGNYGYTF. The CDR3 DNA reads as TGTGCCAGCTCACCAGAAAAGGGAGGGAACTATGGCTACACCTTC.